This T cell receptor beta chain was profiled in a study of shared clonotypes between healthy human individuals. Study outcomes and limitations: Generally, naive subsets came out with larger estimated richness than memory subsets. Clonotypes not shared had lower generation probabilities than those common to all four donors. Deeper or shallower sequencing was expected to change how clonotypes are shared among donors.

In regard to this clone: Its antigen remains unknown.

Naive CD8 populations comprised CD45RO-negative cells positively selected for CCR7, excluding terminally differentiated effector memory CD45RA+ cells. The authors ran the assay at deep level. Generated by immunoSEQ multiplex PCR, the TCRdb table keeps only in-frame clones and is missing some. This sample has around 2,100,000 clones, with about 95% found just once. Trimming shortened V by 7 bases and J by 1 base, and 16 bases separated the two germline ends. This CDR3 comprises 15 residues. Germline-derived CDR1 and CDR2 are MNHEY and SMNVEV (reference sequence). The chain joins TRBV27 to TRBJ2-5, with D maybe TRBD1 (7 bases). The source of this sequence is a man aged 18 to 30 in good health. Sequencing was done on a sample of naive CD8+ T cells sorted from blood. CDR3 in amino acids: CASMVGQGGQETQYF. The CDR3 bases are TGTGCCAGCATGGTTGGGCAGGGGGGCCAAGAGACCCAGTACTTC.